A single sample is the source of the 19 T cell receptor beta chains below, sequenced in a study of blood T cell repertoires in COVID-19. Sequencing was performed with immunoSEQ multiplex PCR; in TCRdb, only in-frame clones are kept and a portion is missing. The repertoire holds 250,000 to 300,000 clones, about 93% seen once, with 0.9% to 1.2% in the top ten. Input material: PBMCs or T cells enriched from blood (not recorded which). These TCRs come from a woman in her thirties who had recovered from COVID-19.

The V gene is TRBV27, the J gene TRBJ2-5; TRBD1 aligns across 9 bases. Trimming cost V 5 bases and J 6 bases; bases outside gene matches: 13. The CDR3 is 16 amino acids. Looked up from germline, CDR1 is MNHEY and CDR2 is SMNVEV (reference sequence). As DNA, the CDR3 is TGTGCCAGCAGTCCGCCCCCGACAGGGGGTTGGAAGACCCAGTACTTC. The encoded protein is CASSPPPTGGWKTQYF.

The chain uses TRBV9 and TRBJ2-3; TRBD1 matches 10 bases. Unmatched junction bases numbered 9, after V lost 4 bases and J lost 1 base. From germline, CDR1 is SGDLS and CDR2 YYNGEE. The CDR3 extends over 17 amino acids. The CDR3 spells CASSNPGTGVGTDTQYF. Here the CDR3 DNA reads TGTGCCAGCAGCAACCCCGGGACAGGGGTTGGCACAGATACGCAGTATTTT.

This chain uses TRBV4-1 with TRBJ1-1; TRBD1 is a possible D gene (5 bases). Trimming took off 0 bases at V and 0 bases at J, with 14 bases between the two ends. This CDR3 contains 17 residues. Germline V CDR1 and CDR2: MGHRA, YSYEKL. CDR3 sequence: CASSQDPAGLMNTEAFF. The CDR3 DNA follows: TGCGCCAGCAGCCAAGATCCGGCAGGGCTTATGAACACTGAAGCTTTCTTT.

This chain joins TRBV27 and TRBJ2-1; no definite D call. The V and J ends lost 5 bases and 0 bases respectively, with 11 bases between them. This CDR3 has 15 residues. Germline CDR1 MNHEY, CDR2 SMNVEV (reference sequence). This CDR3 is CASSNYFSSYNEQFF. The CDR3 DNA sequence: TGTGCCAGCAGTAACTACTTCAGCTCCTACAATGAGCAGTTCTTC.

The CDR3 coding sequence is TGTGCCAGTAGTATGATGGGACTAGCGGGCCTGGGCTCCTACAATGAGCAGTTCTTC. Translated, it gives CASSMMGLAGLGSYNEQFF. The rearrangement uses TRBV19 and TRBJ2-1; 12 bases line up with TRBD2. The CDR3 spans 19 residues. In germline, CDR1 is LNHDA, CDR2 SQIVND (reference sequence). The V gene end was trimmed by 3 bases and the J gene end by 0 bases; junction bases not matched to a gene: 9.

The rearrangement joins TRBV15 to TRBJ2-1; 7 positions match TRBD2. The CDR3 is 15 residues long. Trimming removed 5 bases from V and 7 bases from J; junction bases left unmatched: 11. Germline values: CDR1 LNHNV, CDR2 YYDKDF (reference sequence). This CDR3 reads CATSHYSGLWNEQFF. The CDR3 nucleotides read TGTGCCACCAGCCATTATAGCGGGTTATGGAATGAGCAGTTCTTC.

The chain couples TRBV20-1 to TRBJ1-1; possibly TRBD1 for D (5 bases). V shed 5 bases and J shed 7 bases, with 11 bases lying between them. Germline assignment: CDR1 DFQATT and CDR2 SNEGSKA (reference sequence). CDR3 length equals 11 residues. CDR3 residues: CSAPRQLEAFF. For the CDR3, the DNA is TGCAGTGCTCCCCGACAGCTTGAAGCTTTCTTT.

This chain joins TRBV4-2 and TRBJ2-3, with 12 bases identical to TRBD1. In germline, CDR1 is LGHNA, CDR2 YNFKEQ. The CDR3 has 16 residues. After removal of 5 bases from V and 0 bases from J, the junction contained 3 bases not matched to a gene. In DNA form, the CDR3 reads TGTGCCAGCAGCGGGACAGGGGGCCCTAGCACAGATACGCAGTATTTT. This gives the protein CASSGTGGPSTDTQYF.

The rearrangement joins TRBV29-1 to TRBJ1-3; weak D call: TRBD1 (6 bases). The V end was cut by 4 bases, the J end by 0 bases, with 13 bases between. This CDR3 comprises 15 residues. Germline V gene data show CDR1 as SQVTM and CDR2 as ANQGSEA. The chain's CDR3 is CSVVWTASSGNTIYF. In nucleotides, the CDR3 is TGCAGCGTTGTCTGGACAGCTAGCTCTGGAAACACCATATATTTT.

The chain uses TRBV28 and TRBJ2-1; 10 positions match TRBD2. The germline V gene has CDR1 MDHEN and CDR2 SYDVKM. V shed 3 bases and J 8 bases; nucleotides not matched to a gene: 10. CDR3 size: 16 residues. As DNA, the CDR3 is TGTGCCAGCAGTTTGGCCCCTAGCGGGGGAGGGGATGAGCAGTTCTTC. Protein: CASSLAPSGGGDEQFF.

The chain joins TRBV6-2 or TRBV6-3 to TRBJ2-1; D might be TRBD2 (6 bases). Germline CDR1 reads MNHEY; CDR2 reads SVGEGT. Trimming shortened V by 6 bases and J by 8 bases, and 11 bases separated the two germline ends. This CDR3 comprises 12 residues. The CDR3 spells CASSRGTYEQFF. The CDR3 nucleotides read TGTGCCAGCAGCCGCGGGACCTATGAGCAGTTCTTC.

J is TRBJ2-3 and V is TRBV9; TRBD2 is a possible D gene (5 bases). The CDR3 runs to 14 residues. The V gene's germline CDR1 is SGDLS and CDR2 YYNGEE. V was cut by 3 bases and J by 4 bases, with 12 bases left in between. Here the CDR3 DNA reads TGTGCCAGCAGCGCGAGGACTGAAGCAGATACGCAGTATTTT. This gives the protein CASSARTEADTQYF.

This clone has only one observation. The rearrangement uses TRBV6-4 and TRBJ2-2; D not resolved. V lost 2 bases, J lost 2 bases, and 3 bases lay in between. The CDR3 is made up of 13 amino acids. Germline lookup yields CDR1 MRHNA and CDR2 SNTAGT. CDR3 DNA sequence: TGTGCCAGCAGTGACCCAAACACCGGGGAGCTGTTTTTT. Encoded protein: CASSDPNTGELFF.

The chain couples TRBV7-9 to TRBJ2-1; possible D gene TRBD1, 6 bases. V lost 3 bases and J 5 bases, leaving 23 bases between the germline ends. Germline values: CDR1 SEHNR, CDR2 FQNEAQ (reference sequence). The CDR3 runs to 18 residues. The CDR3 bases are TGTGCCAGCAGCTTTAGGCCCTCGGGGCAGGGGTACCACAATGAGCAGTTCTTC. It translates to CASSFRPSGQGYHNEQFF.

This chain links TRBV24-1 with TRBJ1-2; D is unresolved. V lost 5 bases and J lost 7, with 13 bases in between. From germline, CDR1 is KGHDR and CDR2 SFDVKD. The CDR3 runs to 13 residues. The CDR3 loop reads CATSAPGEGGYTF. In DNA form, the CDR3 reads TGTGCCACCAGTGCCCCCGGGGAGGGTGGCTACACCTTC.

The V call is TRBV5-4, the J call TRBJ2-3, with D possibly TRBD2 on 6 matching bases. The CDR3 is 16 amino acids. CDR1 and CDR2 (germline): SGHNT, YYREEE (reference sequence). Trimming removed 4 bases at V and 2 bases at J, with 17 bases between. This CDR3 reads CASSTAGTFLTDTQYF. As DNA, the CDR3 is TGTGCCAGCAGCACCGCCGGGACTTTCCTCACAGATACGCAGTATTTT.

The V gene is TRBV6-5, the J gene TRBJ2-7, with a weak D call TRBD2 (5 bases). CDR1 and CDR2 from the germline V gene are MNHEY and SVGAGI. This CDR3 has 14 amino acids. The V end was cut by 4 bases, the J end by 0 bases, with 10 bases between. In DNA, the CDR3 is TGTGCCAGCAGTTTGGACTCGTTCTCCTACGAGCAGTACTTC. It is translated as CASSLDSFSYEQYF.

The V call is TRBV19, the J call TRBJ2-2; 11 positions match TRBD2. J was trimmed by 5 bases and V by 5 bases; bases with no gene match: 10. The germline V gene encodes CDR1 LNHDA and CDR2 SQIVND (reference sequence). This CDR3 spans 17 amino acids. CDR3: CASSATSGTWATGELFF. The CDR3 bases are TGTGCCAGTAGTGCGACTAGCGGGACTTGGGCGACCGGGGAGCTGTTTTTT.

The V call is TRBV6-5, the J call TRBJ2-7; 11 bases match TRBD2. The germline V gene has CDR1 MNHEY and CDR2 SVGAGI. The CDR3 extends over 15 amino acids. Trimming removed 6 bases from V and 5 bases from J; junction bases left unmatched: 9. The CDR3 DNA reads TGTGCCAGCAGGTTGATAGCGGGAGGGCCCCACGAGCAGTACTTC. It codes for CASRLIAGGPHEQYF.